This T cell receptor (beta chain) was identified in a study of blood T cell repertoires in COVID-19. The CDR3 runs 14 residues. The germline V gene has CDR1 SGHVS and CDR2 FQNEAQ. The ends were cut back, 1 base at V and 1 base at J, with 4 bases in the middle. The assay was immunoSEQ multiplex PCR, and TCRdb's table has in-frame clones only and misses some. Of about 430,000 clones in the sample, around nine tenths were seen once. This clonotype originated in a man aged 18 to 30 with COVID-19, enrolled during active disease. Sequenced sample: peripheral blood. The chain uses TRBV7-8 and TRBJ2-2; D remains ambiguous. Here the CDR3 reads CASSLERNTGELFF. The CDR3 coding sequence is TGTGCCAGCAGCTTAGAGCGGAACACCGGGGAGCTGTTTTTT.